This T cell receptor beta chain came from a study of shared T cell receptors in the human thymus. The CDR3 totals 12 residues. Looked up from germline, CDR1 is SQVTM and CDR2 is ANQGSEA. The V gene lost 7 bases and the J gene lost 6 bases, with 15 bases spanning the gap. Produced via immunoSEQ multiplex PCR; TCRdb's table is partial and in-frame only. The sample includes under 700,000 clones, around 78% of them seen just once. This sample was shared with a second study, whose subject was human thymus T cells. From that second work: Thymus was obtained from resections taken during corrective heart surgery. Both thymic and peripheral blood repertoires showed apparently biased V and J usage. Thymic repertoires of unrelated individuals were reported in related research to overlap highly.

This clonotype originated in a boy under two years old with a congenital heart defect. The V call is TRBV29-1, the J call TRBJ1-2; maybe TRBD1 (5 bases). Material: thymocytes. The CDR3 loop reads CSAPQGSDGYTF. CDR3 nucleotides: TGCAGCGCTCCCCAGGGCAGTGATGGCTACACCTTC.